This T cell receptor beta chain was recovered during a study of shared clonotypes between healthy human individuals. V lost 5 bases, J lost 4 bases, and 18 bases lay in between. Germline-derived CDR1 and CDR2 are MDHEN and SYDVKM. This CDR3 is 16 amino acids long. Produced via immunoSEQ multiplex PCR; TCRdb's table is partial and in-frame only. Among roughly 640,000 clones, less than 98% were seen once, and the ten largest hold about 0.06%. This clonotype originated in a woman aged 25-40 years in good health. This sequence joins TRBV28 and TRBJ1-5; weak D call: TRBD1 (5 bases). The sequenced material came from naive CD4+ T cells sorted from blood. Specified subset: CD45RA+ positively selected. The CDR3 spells CASSHNGGVSNQPQHF. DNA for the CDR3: TGTGCCAGCAGTCACAACGGGGGGGTTTCAAATCAGCCCCAGCATTTT.